Reported below is one T cell receptor beta chain. The antigen is not known. Germline trimming cut 0 bases from V and 6 bases from J; bases unmatched to any gene: 5. The V gene's germline CDR1 is SGDLS and CDR2 YYNGEE. CDR3 length equals 15 residues. Sequenced by immunoSEQ multiplex PCR; TCRdb stores in-frame clones only, minus some. Here the sample spans about a million clones, approximately 80% being singletons. This entry is derived from a study of shared clonotypes between healthy human individuals. Study-wide points: Several donors had around 5.5% of their naive CD4 clonotypes in common.

The sequenced sample consisted of memory CD4+ T cells from PBMCs. Documented subset: CD45RA-negative fraction. The source of this sequence is a young man in good health. Some clones in this sample may be carry-over from other donors' samples. The V call is TRBV9, the J call TRBJ2-2; 7 positions agree with TRBD1. The CDR3 DNA follows: TGTGCCAGCAGCGTAGCGACAGGGTCATCCGGGGAGCTGTTTTTT. This sequence encodes CASSVATGSSGELFF.